This entry features one TCR beta chain sequence. Its antigen specificity is not known. No much larger clonotype is one base removed from it; base qualities were not supplied. The CDR3 regions of human TCRbeta chains were subjected to immunosequencing. As for the authors' bioinformatics: TCRs in the repertoires were matched against a reference library of SARS-CoV-2-specific TCRs that had been generated with the MIRA antigen-specificity platform. Breadth was defined as the fraction of unique TCRs that were SARS-CoV-2-associated. Depth was defined as the fraction of total T cells that were SARS-CoV-2-associated. Each spike-specific TCR was assigned to its reactive spike region and to a CD4 or CD8 class using the MIRA data. Log10-transformed breadth and depth values were compared by one-way ANOVA with Sidak's multiple comparisons tests. Drawn from immuneACCESS, this table holds only the in-frame rearrangements with V and J called that TCRdb kept. Clones are partly lost; checked studies trace under half to an unresolved V gene and leave the rest unexplained. Clone size and V and J calls were adopted from that table, with D and trimming inferred from the DNA. The sample includes tens of thousands of clones, with approximately 84% observed a single time. The top ten hold around 9.6% of the sample.

This sample stems from a study of T cell responses to AZD1222 COVID-19 vaccine (dated by TCRdb to about 2021). The study in broad terms: Because spike-specific TCR depth and breadth did not differ between the two schedules, AZD1222 recipients who got a second dose at roughly 4 weeks were pooled with those who got a second dose at roughly 12 weeks. TCR sequencing covered over 230 trial participants: roughly 200 given two doses of AZD1222 and around 26 given two doses of MenACWY control vaccine. Trial participants were enrolled into age subgroups of 18-55, 56-69 and 70-plus years, which contained about 150, 27 and 61 TCR-sequenced participants, respectively.

Measured from the cysteine to the phenylalanine, the CDR3 is 13 residues long. Of the read, only the CDR3 DNA is kept; its 39 bases are in frame from base 1. V sheds 4 bases and J sheds 1 base, leaving 8 bases between their ends. Reading the germline V gene gives CDR1 SGHRS and CDR2 YFSETQ. General conclusions and limits of the study: Participants were mostly white British, with more females than males. The authors suggested clonal diversity may have been underestimated. After two AZD1222 doses, both the breadth and the depth of spike-specific TCRs were significantly higher than at day 0 and than in MenACWY recipients. The 56-69-year group was small, and its depth increase did not reach significance, likely because of low power. Because no day 14 peak-response samples were available, repertoires were characterized only after the peak T cell response. Conclusions about previously exposed vaccinees were limited because only 6 or 7 AZD1222 recipients were SARS-CoV-2 seropositive at baseline. The vaccine-associated CD4 TCRs covered the entire spike protein, and the dominant responses fell in regions 160-218 and 743-854. Reportedly, almost half of the unique spike-specific TCRs recognized epitopes lying outside the regions that are mutated in the B.1.351 and B.1.1.7 variants.

In the paper's terms, the time point label means: baseline before first vaccination. Vaccinee samples were obtained from the UK trials COV001 and COV002, which included a single-blind randomized controlled phase 2/3 trial of AZD1222 (ChAdOx1 nCoV-19) in healthy adults. For TCRbeta chain sequencing, PBMC samples were collected from trial participants at day 0 and at day 28 after the second dose. The sequencing used peripheral blood, collected on day 0 of AZD1222 vaccination. The chain is made from TRBV5-1 and TRBJ1-1; the D gene is perhaps TRBD1, on 5 matching bases. The clonotype comes from an adult in good health. The bases are TGCGCCAGCAGCGAAACAGGGAACACTGAAGCTTTCTTT. Its translation is CASSETGNTEAFF.